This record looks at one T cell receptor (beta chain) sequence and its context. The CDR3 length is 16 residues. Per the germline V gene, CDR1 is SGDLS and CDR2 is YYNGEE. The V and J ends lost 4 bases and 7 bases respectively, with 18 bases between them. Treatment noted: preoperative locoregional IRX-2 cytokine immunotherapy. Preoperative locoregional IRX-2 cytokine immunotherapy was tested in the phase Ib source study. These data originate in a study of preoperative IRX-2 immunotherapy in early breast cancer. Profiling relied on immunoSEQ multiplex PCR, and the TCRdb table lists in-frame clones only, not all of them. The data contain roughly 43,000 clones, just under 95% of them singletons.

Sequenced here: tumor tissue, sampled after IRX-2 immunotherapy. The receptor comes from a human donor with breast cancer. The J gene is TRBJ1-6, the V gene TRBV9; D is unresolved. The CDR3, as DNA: TGTGCCAGCAGCCTCCAAGGGAGACGGCGGAATTCACCCCTCCACTTT. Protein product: CASSLQGRRRNSPLHF.